The rows below give T cell receptor beta chains drawn from one sample of a study of CXCR3-negative and CXCR3-positive naive CD8 T cells. TCRdb re-called the 5' RACE reads and shows each CDR3 protein once, DNA omitted. This sample contains roughly 50,000 distinct CDR3 sequences. The specimen sequenced was naive CXCR3+ CD8+ T cells from blood. The origin of the receptors is a human donor in good health. Some clones in this sample may be carry-over from other donors' samples. The CDR3 runs from the conserved cysteine through the conserved F or W. Fields, in order: clone size, V gene, J gene, CDR3 protein. The listing skips clone size in some rows; elsewhere it reads once, few, many or a size class.

NA,TRBV27,TRBJ2-1,CASTSKGSGYEQFF
NA,TRBV6-6,TRBJ2-3,CASSSSLGTGTDTQYF
NA,TRBV4-3,TRBJ2-5,CASSPRASQETQYF
NA,TRBV12-3/TRBV12-4,TRBJ1-2,CASSPMVDGYTF
NA,TRBV7-7,TRBJ1-4,CASSVLQGEKLFF
NA,TRBV29-1,TRBJ2-1,CSVEDLPGRFGNEQFF
NA,TRBV6-1,TRBJ2-2,CASFGLGRAGELFF
NA,TRBV7-9,TRBJ1-1,CASDPGDTEAFF
NA,TRBV21-1,TRBJ2-5,CARGGQGAMETQYF
NA,TRBV20-1,TRBJ2-3,CSAAPLADTDTQYF
NA,TRBV15,TRBJ2-7,CATSSDLAGAYEQYF
NA,TRBV28,TRBJ2-3,CASSRGLAGHTDTQYF
NA,TRBV28,TRBJ2-5,CASSSWEQLPGGAQYF
medium-sized,TRBV12-3/TRBV12-4,TRBJ2-5,CASSSPGDQETQYF
NA,TRBV29-1,TRBJ2-1,CSARVGYNEQFF
NA,TRBV7-3,TRBJ2-1,CASSLGTRGQQFF
NA,TRBV5-1,TRBJ1-4,CASSNGGGWTNEKLFF
NA,TRBV7-9,TRBJ2-1,CASTSRLAGANYNEQFF
NA,TRBV7-2,TRBJ2-1,CASSSRLAGDLGQFF
NA,TRBV13,TRBJ2-3,CASSLETDTQYF
NA,TRBV5-1,TRBJ2-2,CASSLWLAGENTGELFF
NA,TRBV3-1,TRBJ2-1,CASSHPLPPGHNEQFF
NA,TRBV12-3/TRBV12-4,TRBJ1-2,CASSFGRDLLYGYTF
NA,TRBV28,TRBJ2-3,CASSLWRTGTTDTQYF
NA,TRBV6-5,TRBJ1-5,CASSEIERLSNQPQHF
NA,TRBV2,TRBJ2-2,CASSHNRETGELFF
NA,TRBV11-2,TRBJ1-1,CASSPVQEGTEAFF
NA,TRBV7-2,TRBJ1-1,CASSLVMNTEAFF
NA,TRBV27,TRBJ2-7,CASSFSGQGSSYEQYF
NA,TRBV13,TRBJ2-7,CASRKSGGPSYEQYF
NA,TRBV20-1,TRBJ2-7,CSATVGVSYEQYF
NA,TRBV7-6,TRBJ1-2,CASSPDGTSNYGYTF
NA,TRBV28,TRBJ2-4,CASSSIQVEDIQYF
NA,TRBV7-8,TRBJ2-5,CASSFRGYQETQYF
NA,TRBV11-2,TRBJ2-2,CASSLGGWELFF
NA,TRBV7-2,TRBJ2-7,CASSPKSSGGLAIYEQYF
NA,TRBV11-2,TRBJ2-1,CASSLDPAGGNEQFF
NA,TRBV7-7,TRBJ1-6,CASSLTKLVSPLHF
NA,TRBV6-5,TRBJ1-4,CASRQGAKLFF
NA,TRBV6-5,TRBJ2-7,CASSYDGGPPYEQYF
NA,TRBV7-6,TRBJ2-4,CASSLGPVAKNIQYF
NA,TRBV9,TRBJ2-7,CASSTTGTGGTEQYF
NA,TRBV5-1,TRBJ2-3,CASTSLVADTQYF
NA,TRBV29-1,TRBJ1-4,CSVKAATNEKLFF
NA,TRBV12-3/TRBV12-4,TRBJ2-7,CASSMSYEQYF
NA,TRBV4-1,TRBJ2-6,CASSQDEGGGANVLTF
NA,TRBV7-9,TRBJ2-4,CASSLAGSGGLAKNIQYF
NA,TRBV29-1,TRBJ2-1,CSGRMSYNEQFF
NA,TRBV3-1,TRBJ2-1,CASWGHYADEQFF